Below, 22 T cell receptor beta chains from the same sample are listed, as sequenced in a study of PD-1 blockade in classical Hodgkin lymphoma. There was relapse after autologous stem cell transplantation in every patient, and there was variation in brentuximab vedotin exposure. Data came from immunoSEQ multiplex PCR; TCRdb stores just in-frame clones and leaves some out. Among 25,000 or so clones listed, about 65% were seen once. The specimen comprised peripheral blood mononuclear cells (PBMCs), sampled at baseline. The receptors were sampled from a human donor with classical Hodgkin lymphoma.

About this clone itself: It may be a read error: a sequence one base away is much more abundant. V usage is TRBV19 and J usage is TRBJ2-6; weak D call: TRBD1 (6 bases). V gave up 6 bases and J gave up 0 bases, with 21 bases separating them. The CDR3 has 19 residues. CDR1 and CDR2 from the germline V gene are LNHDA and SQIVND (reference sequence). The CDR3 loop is CASRRTLTGSGSGANVLTF. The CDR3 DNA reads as TGTGCCAGTAGGCGAACCTTGACAGGCTCTGGCTCTGGGGCCAACGTCCTGACTTTC.

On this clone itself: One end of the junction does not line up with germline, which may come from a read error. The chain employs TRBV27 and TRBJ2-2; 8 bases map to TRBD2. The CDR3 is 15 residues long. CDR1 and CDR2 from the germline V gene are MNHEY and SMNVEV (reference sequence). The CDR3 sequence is CASSLTSSGGGQLFF. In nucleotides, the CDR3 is TGTGCCAGCAGTTTAACGAGCAGCGGGGGCGGGCAGCTGTTTTTT.

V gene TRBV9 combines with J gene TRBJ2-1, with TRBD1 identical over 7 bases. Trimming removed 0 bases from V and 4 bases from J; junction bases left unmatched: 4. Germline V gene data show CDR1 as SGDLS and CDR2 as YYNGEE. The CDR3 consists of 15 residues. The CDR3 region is CASSVALDRYNEQFF. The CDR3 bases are TGTGCCAGCAGCGTAGCCCTGGACAGGTACAATGAGCAGTTCTTC.

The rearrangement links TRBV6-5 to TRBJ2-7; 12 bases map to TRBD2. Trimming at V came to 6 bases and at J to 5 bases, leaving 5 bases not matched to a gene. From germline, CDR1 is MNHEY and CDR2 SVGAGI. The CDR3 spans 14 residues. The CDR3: CASSRTSGTNEQYF. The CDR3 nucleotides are TGTGCCAGCAGCCGGACTAGCGGGACGAACGAGCAGTACTTC.

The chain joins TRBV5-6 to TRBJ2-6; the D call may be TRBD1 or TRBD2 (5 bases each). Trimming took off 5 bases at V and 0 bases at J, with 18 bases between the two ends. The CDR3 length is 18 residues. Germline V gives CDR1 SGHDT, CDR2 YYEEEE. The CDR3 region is CASRSGPNLLSGANVLTF. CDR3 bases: TGTGCCAGCAGGTCGGGACCTAACCTACTCTCTGGGGCCAACGTCCTGACTTTC.

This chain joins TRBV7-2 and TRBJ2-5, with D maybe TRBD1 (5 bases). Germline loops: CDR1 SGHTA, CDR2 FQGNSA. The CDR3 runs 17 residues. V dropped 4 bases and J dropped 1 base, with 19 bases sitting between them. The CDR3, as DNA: TGTGCCAGCAGCTCCCACCACGACAGCTCCTTCCAAGAGACCCAGTACTTC. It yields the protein CASSSHHDSSFQETQYF.

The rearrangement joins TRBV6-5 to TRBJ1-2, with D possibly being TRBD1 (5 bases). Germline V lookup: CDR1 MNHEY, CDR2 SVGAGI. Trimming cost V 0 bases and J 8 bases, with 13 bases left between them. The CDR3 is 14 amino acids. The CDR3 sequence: CASSYSGQGLGYTF. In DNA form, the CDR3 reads TGTGCCAGCAGTTACTCCGGACAAGGTCTCGGCTACACCTTC.

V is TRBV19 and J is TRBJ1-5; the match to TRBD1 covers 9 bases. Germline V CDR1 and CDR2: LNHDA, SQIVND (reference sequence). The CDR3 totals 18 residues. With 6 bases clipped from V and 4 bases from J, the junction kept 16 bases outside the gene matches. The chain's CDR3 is CASRPGQGAFVSNQPQHF. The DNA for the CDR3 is TGTGCCAGTAGGCCGGGACAGGGTGCCTTCGTGTCGAATCAGCCCCAGCATTTT.

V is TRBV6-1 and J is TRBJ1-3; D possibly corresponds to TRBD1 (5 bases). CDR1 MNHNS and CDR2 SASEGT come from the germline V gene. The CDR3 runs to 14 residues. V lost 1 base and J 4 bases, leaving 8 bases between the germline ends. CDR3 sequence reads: CASSEGGAGNTIYF. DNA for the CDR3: TGTGCCAGCAGTGAAGGAGGGGCCGGAAACACCATATATTTT.

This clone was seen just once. The DNA of the CDR3 is TGTGCCAGCAGTTTAACAGGGGGGGGAGAGACCCAGTACTTC. It yields the protein CASSLTGGGETQYF. The genes are TRBV28 and TRBJ2-5; a possible D gene is TRBD1 (8 bases). Germline lookup yields CDR1 MDHEN and CDR2 SYDVKM. The CDR3 has 14 residues. Trimming took off 2 bases at V and 4 bases at J, with 11 bases between the two ends.

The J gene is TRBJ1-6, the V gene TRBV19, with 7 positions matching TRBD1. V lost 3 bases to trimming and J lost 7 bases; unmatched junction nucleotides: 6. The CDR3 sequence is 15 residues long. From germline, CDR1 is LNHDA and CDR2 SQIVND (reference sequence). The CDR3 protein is CASSILRGLNSPLHF. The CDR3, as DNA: TGTGCCAGTAGTATTCTAAGGGGGCTGAATTCACCCCTCCACTTT.

CDR3 coding DNA: TGTGCCAGCAGCAAAGACAAAGGACTGGGGCCCGGGGAGCTGTTTTTT. This sequence encodes CASSKDKGLGPGELFF. The chain employs TRBV21-1 and TRBJ2-2. TRBV21-1 is a pseudogene. CDR3 size: 16 residues.

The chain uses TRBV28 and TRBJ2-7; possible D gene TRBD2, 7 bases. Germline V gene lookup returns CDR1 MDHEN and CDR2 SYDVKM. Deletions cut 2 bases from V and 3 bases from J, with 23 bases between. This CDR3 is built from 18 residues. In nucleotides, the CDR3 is TGTGCCAGCAGTTTAGGGGTAGGGGGGGGCAGCCTTGGCTACGAGCAGTACTTC. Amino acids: CASSLGVGGGSLGYEQYF. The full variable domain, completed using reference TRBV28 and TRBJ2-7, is DVKVTQSSRYLVKRTGEKVFLECVQDMDHENMFWYRQDPGLGLRLIYFSYDVKMKEKGDIPEGYSVSREKKERFSLILESASTNQTSMYLCASSLGVGGGSLGYEQYFGPGTRLTVT.

The CDR3 DNA follows: TGTGCCAGCAACATGGTGGGGGTAGGGACGGACGAGCAGTACGTC. As protein: CASNMVGVGTDEQYV. V is TRBV6-1 and J is TRBJ2-7; D assignment may be TRBD1 or TRBD2 (5 bases each). V was shortened by 7 bases and J by 5 bases, with 21 bases between the two germline ends. This CDR3 is 15 amino acids long. CDR1 is MNHNS, CDR2 SASEGT, per germline.

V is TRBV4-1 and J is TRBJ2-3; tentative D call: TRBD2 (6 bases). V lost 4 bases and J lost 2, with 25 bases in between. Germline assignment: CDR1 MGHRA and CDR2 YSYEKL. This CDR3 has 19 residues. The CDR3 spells CASSPRLGGNLDFTDTQYF. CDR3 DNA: TGCGCCAGCAGCCCTAGACTCGGGGGAAATTTAGACTTCACAGATACGCAGTATTTT.

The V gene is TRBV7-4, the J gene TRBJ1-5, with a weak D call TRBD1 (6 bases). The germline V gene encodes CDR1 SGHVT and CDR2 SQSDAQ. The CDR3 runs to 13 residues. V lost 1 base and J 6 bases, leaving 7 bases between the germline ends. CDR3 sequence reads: CASSLDRVQPQHF. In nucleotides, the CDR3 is TGTGCCAGCAGCTTAGACAGGGTTCAGCCCCAGCATTTT. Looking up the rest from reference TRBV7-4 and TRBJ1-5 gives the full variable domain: GAGVSQSPRYKVAKRGRDVALRCDSISGHVTLYWYRQTLGQGSEVLTYSQSDAQRDKSGRPSGRFSAERPERSVSTLKIQRTEQGDSAVYLCASSLDRVQPQHFGDGTRLSIL.

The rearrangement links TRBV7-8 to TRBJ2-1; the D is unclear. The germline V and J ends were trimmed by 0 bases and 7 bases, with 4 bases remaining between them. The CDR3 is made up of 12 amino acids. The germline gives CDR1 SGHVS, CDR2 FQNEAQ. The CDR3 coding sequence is TGTGCCAGCAGCTTAGCCGCAAATGAGCAGTTCTTC. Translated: CASSLAANEQFF.

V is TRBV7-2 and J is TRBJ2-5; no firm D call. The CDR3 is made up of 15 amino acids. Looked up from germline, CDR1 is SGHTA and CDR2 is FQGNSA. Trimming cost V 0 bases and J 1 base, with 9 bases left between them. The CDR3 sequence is CASSLAAGVQETQYF. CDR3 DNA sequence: TGTGCCAGCAGCTTAGCGGCAGGAGTCCAAGAGACCCAGTACTTC. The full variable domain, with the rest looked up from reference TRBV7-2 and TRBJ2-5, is GAGVSQSPSNKVTEKGKDVELRCDPISGHTALYWYRQSLGQGLEFLIYFQGNSAPDKSGLPSDRFSAERTGGSVSTLTIQRTQQEDSAVYLCASSLAAGVQETQYFGPGTRLLVL.

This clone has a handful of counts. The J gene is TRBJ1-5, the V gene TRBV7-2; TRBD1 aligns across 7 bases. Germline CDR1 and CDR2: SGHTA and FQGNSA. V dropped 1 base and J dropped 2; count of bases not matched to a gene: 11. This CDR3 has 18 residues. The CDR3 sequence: CASSLVPKDRWGNQPQHF. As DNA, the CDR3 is TGTGCCAGCAGCTTAGTACCGAAGGACAGGTGGGGCAATCAGCCCCAGCATTTT.

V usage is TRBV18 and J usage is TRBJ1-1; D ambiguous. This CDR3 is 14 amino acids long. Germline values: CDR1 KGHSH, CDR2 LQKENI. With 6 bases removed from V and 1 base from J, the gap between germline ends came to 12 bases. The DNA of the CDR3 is TGTGCCAGCTCCCCCATAGGGCAGAACACTGAAGCTTTCTTT. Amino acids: CASSPIGQNTEAFF.

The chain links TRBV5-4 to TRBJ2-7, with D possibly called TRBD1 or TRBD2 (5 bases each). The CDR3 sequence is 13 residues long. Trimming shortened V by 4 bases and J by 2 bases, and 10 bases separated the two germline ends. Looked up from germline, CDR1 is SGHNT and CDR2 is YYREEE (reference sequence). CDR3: CASSRTGPYEQYF. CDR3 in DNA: TGTGCCAGCAGCAGGACGGGGCCCTACGAGCAGTACTTC.

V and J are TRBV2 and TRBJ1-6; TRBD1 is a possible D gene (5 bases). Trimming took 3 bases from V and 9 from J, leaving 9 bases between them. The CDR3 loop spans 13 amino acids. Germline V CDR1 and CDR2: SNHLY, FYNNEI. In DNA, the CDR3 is TGTGCCAGCAGTGACAGGGTTGGTTCACCCCTCCACTTT. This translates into CASSDRVGSPLHF.